Each of the 4 T cell receptor beta chains below was sequenced from the same sample in a study of CD4 and CD8 cells across lung adenocarcinoma regions (dated by TCRdb to 2016 to 2018). The library was produced with PCR. Sequenced using a HiSeq X Ten. In-frame beta chains were kept once TCRdb had trimmed the public reads at Q25 with fastp and called clones with MiXCR. One record per CDR3 amino acid sequence lists the most common genes and DNA. The sample table holds approximately 3,800 distinct CDR3 sequences, of which less than 70% were seen once. Roughly a fifth of the sample is taken by the ten largest. Sequencing used CD4+ T cells from the margin of a lung tumor. The sample's cell subset or site label, decoded: tumor margin region. The origin of the receptors is a male donor with lung adenocarcinoma. The CD4 and CD8 labels of this study may be unreliable.

This clonotype was picked up one time. J is TRBJ2-6 and V is TRBV6-1, with 8 positions matching TRBD2. Germline V gives CDR1 MNHNS, CDR2 SASEGT. The CDR3 loop spans 16 amino acids. Trimming took 7 bases from V and 4 from J; bases not matched to a gene: 9. The CDR3 spells CASTPRGGSGANVLTF. The CDR3 DNA reads TGTGCCAGCACCCCCCGGGGGGGTTCCGGGGCCAACGTCCTGACTTTC.

The chain recombines TRBV6-1 with TRBJ1-5, with 8 bases identical to TRBD1. V shed 7 bases, J shed 4 bases, and the junction held 12 bases outside the gene matches. The germline CDR1 and CDR2 sequences are MNHNS and SASEGT. The CDR3 has 16 amino acids. The CDR3 protein is CASTERTGWGNQPQHF. CDR3 coding DNA: TGTGCCAGCACCGAGAGGACAGGGTGGGGAAATCAGCCCCAGCATTTT.

The chain joins TRBV6-1 to TRBJ2-7, with unresolved D. This CDR3 has 13 amino acids. CDR1 and CDR2 from the germline V gene are MNHNS and SASEGT. V lost 8 bases and J lost 1, with 12 bases in between. As DNA, the CDR3 is TGTGCCAGCGGCCCACAACATTCCTACGAGCAGTACTTC. Residues: CASGPQHSYEQYF.

The genes are TRBV7-2 and TRBJ2-1, with D possibly TRBD2 on 6 matching bases. Deletions cut 7 bases from V and 3 bases from J, with 16 bases between. The CDR3 is 15 residues long. Germline V CDR1 and CDR2: SGHTA, FQGNSA. The CDR3 spells CASKHPGLRYNEQFF. The CDR3, as DNA: TGTGCCAGCAAGCATCCCGGACTACGCTACAATGAGCAGTTCTTC.